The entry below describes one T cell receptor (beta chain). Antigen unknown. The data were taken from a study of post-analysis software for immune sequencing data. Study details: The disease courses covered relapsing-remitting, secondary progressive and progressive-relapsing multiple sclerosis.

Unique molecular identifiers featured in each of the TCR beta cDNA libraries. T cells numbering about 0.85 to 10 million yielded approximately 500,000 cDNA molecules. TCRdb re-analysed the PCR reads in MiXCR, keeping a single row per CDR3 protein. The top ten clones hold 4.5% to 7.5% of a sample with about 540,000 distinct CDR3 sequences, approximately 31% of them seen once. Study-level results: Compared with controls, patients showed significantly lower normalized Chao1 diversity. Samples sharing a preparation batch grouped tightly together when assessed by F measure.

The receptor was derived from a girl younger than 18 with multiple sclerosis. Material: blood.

The CDR3 nucleotides read TGCAGCGTCAAATCTCTTGCCAAAAACATTCAGTACTTC. Translating gives CSVKSLAKNIQYF. The J gene is TRBJ2-4, the V gene TRBV29-1; D gene unclear. V was cut by 6 bases and J by 1 base, with 10 bases left in between. From germline, CDR1 is SQVTM and CDR2 ANQGSEA. The CDR3 totals 13 residues.